Listed below are T cell receptor beta chains from one sample, sequenced in a study of regulatory T cells in long-lasting Graves disease. Each CDR3 protein gets one entry after TCRdb re-called the multiplex PCR reads with MiXCR. Of hundreds of thousands of distinct CDR3 sequences listed, over 15% were seen once; the top ten hold around 36%. The sequenced sample was peripheral blood mononuclear cells (PBMCs), obtained at new diagnosis, from a patient treated with antithyroid drugs. The source of these receptors is a female donor with Graves disease. Each CDR3 is given without its conserved first and last residue. Each record gives: CDR3 length, J gene, V gene, CDR3 protein.

cdr3_length: 11; j_call: TRBJ1-1; v_call: TRBV7-9; cdr3_aa: ASSLLLSTEAF
cdr3_length: 12; j_call: TRBJ2-1; v_call: TRBV10-2; cdr3_aa: ASSGQREVGRQF
cdr3_length: 14; j_call: TRBJ2-5; v_call: TRBV20-1; cdr3_aa: SARDPRGLAGETQY
cdr3_length: 15; j_call: TRBJ1-2; v_call: TRBV27; cdr3_aa: ASRLTIVGQANYGYT
cdr3_length: 17; j_call: TRBJ2-3; v_call: TRBV24-1; cdr3_aa: ATSDPGEPGPLSPDTQY
cdr3_length: 11; j_call: TRBJ2-5; v_call: TRBV30; cdr3_aa: AWGRGAEETQY
cdr3_length: 9; j_call: TRBJ2-3; v_call: TRBV20-1; cdr3_aa: SARGGDTQY
cdr3_length: 14; j_call: TRBJ1-3; v_call: TRBV19; cdr3_aa: ASSMFGTGGGNTIY
cdr3_length: 16; j_call: TRBJ2-1; v_call: TRBV10-3; cdr3_aa: AISGASGRSSSYNEQF
cdr3_length: 13; j_call: TRBJ2-5; v_call: TRBV24-1; cdr3_aa: ATSDRLAVQETQY
cdr3_length: 12; j_call: TRBJ2-7; v_call: TRBV20-1; cdr3_aa: SARVGTVEGEQY
cdr3_length: 15; j_call: TRBJ2-1; v_call: TRBV5-1; cdr3_aa: ASSSATSGSLYGEQF
cdr3_length: 11; j_call: TRBJ2-3; v_call: TRBV28; cdr3_aa: ASRKLSTDTQY
cdr3_length: 15; j_call: TRBJ2-6; v_call: TRBV9; cdr3_aa: ASSRQGGPSGANVLT